This T cell receptor (beta chain) was observed in a study of T cells in Graves' hyperthyroidism and ophthalmopathy. Concerning this clonotype: Its antigen is undetermined.

An absence of ophthalmopathy progression within 18 months meant stable Graves' hyperthyroidism. 8.5 to 10 ml of fresh peripheral blood supplied the PBMCs. Template material for amplifying TCR beta CDR3 regions consisted of RNA transcripts. In the first-round RT-PCR of the TCR CDR3, the HTBI primer set was used. MiXCR, run by TCRdb on the multiplex PCR reads, gives a single entry per CDR3 protein. Of about 740,000 distinct CDR3 sequences listed, 13% to 15% are singletons. Germline CDR1 MDHEN, CDR2 SYDVKM. This CDR3 spans 16 amino acids. The V segment lost 4 bases and the J segment 7 bases; nucleotides outside the gene matches: 14. Study-wide findings and caveats: Also found in blood were most expanded thyroid clonotypes above 0.001.

This sequence joins TRBV28 and TRBJ1-2; TRBD1 matches 8 bases. Sequencing was performed on blood. This clonotype was obtained from a woman aged 18 to 35 with Graves' hyperthyroidism. The CDR3 DNA is TGTGCCAGCAGTTCACCGATCGTGGACAGGGAGGGTGGCTACACCTTC. It is translated as CASSSPIVDREGGYTF.